These 16 T cell receptor beta chains were sequenced from one sample in a study of radiotherapy plus CTLA-4 blockade in lung cancer. Method: immunoSEQ multiplex PCR; TCRdb's copy keeps in-frame clones and lacks some. Of about 60,000 clones listed, under 75% are singletons. Sequencing used peripheral blood, obtained from a patient treated with radiotherapy plus ipilimumab. The source of these receptors is a human donor with non-small cell lung cancer whose response to radiotherapy plus ipilimumab could not be evaluated.

This sequence joins TRBV18 and TRBJ2-1; D might be TRBD1 (5 bases). V was clipped by 1 base and J by 10 bases, with 8 bases between them. CDR1 is KGHSH, CDR2 LQKENI, per germline. The CDR3 totals 12 residues. The CDR3 is CASSPLREEQFF. CDR3 DNA sequence: TGTGCCAGCTCACCACTCAGGGAAGAGCAGTTCTTC.

The chain carries TRBV7-2 and TRBJ1-3; 7 nucleotides agree with TRBD1. The CDR3 has 15 residues. V lost 5 bases, J lost 0 bases, and 4 bases stayed unmatched. The germline CDR1 and CDR2 sequences are SGHTA and FQGNSA. CDR3 sequence reads: CASSAGQSSGNTIYF. The CDR3 nucleotides read TGTGCCAGCAGCGCGGGACAGAGCTCTGGAAACACCATATATTTT. The full variable domain, completed using reference TRBV7-2 and TRBJ1-3, is GAGVSQSPSNKVTEKGKDVELRCDPISGHTALYWYRQSLGQGLEFLIYFQGNSAPDKSGLPSDRFSAERTGGSVSTLTIQRTQQEDSAVYLCASSAGQSSGNTIYFGEGSWLTVV.

This chain uses TRBV28 with TRBJ2-3, with D possibly TRBD1 on 6 matching bases. Trimming removed 5 bases from V and 3 bases from J, with 12 bases in between. The CDR3 spans 14 residues. Germline CDR1 MDHEN, CDR2 SYDVKM. The CDR3 loop reads CASSPLQGTDTQYF. CDR3 DNA sequence: TGTGCCAGCAGTCCCCTCCAGGGGACAGATACGCAGTATTTT.

The rearrangement joins TRBV7-6 to TRBJ1-2; no reliable D call. Germline V gene lookup returns CDR1 SGHVS and CDR2 FNYEAQ. The CDR3 is 14 residues long. V lost 1 base, J lost 4 bases, and 10 bases lay in between. DNA of the CDR3: TGTGCCAGCAGCTTAGACCGGGATCGCTATGGCTACACCTTC. The encoded protein is CASSLDRDRYGYTF.

On this clone itself: Other DNA sequences in the same sample also yield this CDR3. J is TRBJ2-7 and V is TRBV11-2; perhaps TRBD2 as D (5 bases). CDR3 length: 13 amino acids. V was pared by 2 bases and J by 2 bases, with 7 bases between. Germline V gene sequence: CDR1 SGHAT, CDR2 FQNNGV. This CDR3 reads CASSLTGTYEQYF. The CDR3 bases are TGTGCCAGCAGCTTAACGGGAACCTACGAGCAGTACTTC.

This chain links TRBV19 with TRBJ1-2; 8 bases line up with TRBD1. Germline CDR1 reads LNHDA; CDR2 reads SQIVND (reference sequence). This CDR3 has 15 amino acids. The junction had 11 bases not matched to a gene; V was cut back by 7 bases and J by 4 bases. CDR3 in DNA: TGTGCCAGTACCCCTCCGGGACAGGCCTTCTATGGCTACACCTTC. Amino acid sequence: CASTPPGQAFYGYTF.

The V call is TRBV29-1, the J call TRBJ1-1; TRBD1 matches at 10 bases. CDR1 is SQVTM, CDR2 ANQGSEA, per germline. J lost 1 base, V lost 7 bases, and 6 bases had no gene match. This CDR3 comprises 14 residues. CDR3 nucleotides: TGCAGCGGACTTAGGACAGGGGGGAACACTGAAGCTTTCTTT. This translates into CSGLRTGGNTEAFF.

The rearrangement uses TRBV4-3 and TRBJ1-1; 8 nucleotides line up with TRBD1. From germline, CDR1 is LGHNA and CDR2 YSLEER. V was clipped by 4 bases and J by 3 bases; unmatched bases: 1. The CDR3 length is 13 residues. The CDR3 reads CASSLTGDTEAFF. The CDR3 DNA sequence: TGCGCCAGCAGCCTGACAGGGGACACTGAAGCTTTCTTT.

The chain has TRBV7-3 and TRBJ1-6, with TRBD1 matching over 8 bases. CDR1 is SGHTA, CDR2 FQGTGA, per germline. The CDR3 loop spans 16 amino acids. Germline trimming cut 0 bases from V and 10 bases from J; bases unmatched to any gene: 8. The CDR3 loop is CASSLTDRGEESPLHF. CDR3 in DNA: TGTGCCAGCAGCTTAACCGACAGGGGTGAAGAGTCACCCCTCCACTTT.

Turning to this clone: Other DNA sequences in the same sample also yield this CDR3. The gene calls are TRBV4-1 and TRBJ2-1; 7 nucleotides agree with TRBD1. Germline V CDR1 and CDR2: MGHRA, YSYEKL. The CDR3 runs to 15 residues. The V gene end was trimmed by 4 bases and the J gene end by 0 bases; junction bases not matched to a gene: 3. As DNA, the CDR3 is TGCGCCAGCAGCCTGGACAGGAGCTCCTACAATGAGCAGTTCTTC. Translated, it gives CASSLDRSSYNEQFF.

In this sample, this clone turned up a few times. This chain joins TRBV9 and TRBJ1-6, with D unclear. Germline V gene sequence: CDR1 SGDLS, CDR2 YYNGEE. The V gene lost 0 bases and the J gene lost 5 bases, with 12 bases spanning the gap. The CDR3 covers 16 residues. This CDR3 reads CASSVAEGFNNSPLHF. CDR3 DNA sequence: TGTGCCAGCAGCGTAGCTGAGGGCTTCAATAATTCACCCCTCCACTTT.

The V and J genes are TRBV10-3 and TRBJ2-7; a possible D gene is TRBD1 (6 bases). Trimming pared 2 bases from V and 3 bases from J, leaving 14 bases between. Germline values: CDR1 ENHRY, CDR2 SYGVKD. This CDR3 region has 15 residues. CDR3 nucleotides: TGTGCCATCAGTGAGGACAGGAAAACCTACTACGAGCAGTACTTC. Amino acid sequence: CAISEDRKTYYEQYF.

This chain uses TRBV27 with TRBJ2-3, with TRBD2 identical over 9 bases. Germline CDR1 is MNHEY and CDR2 is SMNVEV (reference sequence). The ends lost 3 bases at V and 4 bases at J; junction bases unmatched: 2. The CDR3 extends over 14 amino acids. The CDR3 bases are TGTGCCAGCAGTTTTCTAGCGGGGCCAGATACGCAGTATTTT. Encoded protein: CASSFLAGPDTQYF.

The CDR3 nucleotides read TGTGCCAGCAGCTCCGACAGTGACTCCTACAATGAGCAGTTCTTC. This translates into CASSSDSDSYNEQFF. V is TRBV7-2 and J is TRBJ2-1; D is perhaps TRBD1 (5 bases). Germline CDR1 is SGHTA and CDR2 is FQGNSA. The germline V and J ends were trimmed by 4 bases and 0 bases, with 10 bases remaining between them. This CDR3 is 15 amino acids long.

The chain links TRBV7-6 to TRBJ2-7; 11 bases agree with TRBD1. The CDR3 is made up of 15 amino acids. Germline assignment: CDR1 SGHVS and CDR2 FNYEAQ. Germline trimming cut 5 bases from V and 3 bases from J; bases unmatched to any gene: 6. The CDR3 bases are TGTGCCAGCAGCCTCCTTGGGACAGGGGGCTACGAGCAGTACTTC. Translation gives CASSLLGTGGYEQYF.

This chain links TRBV5-1 with TRBJ2-7, with 8 bases identical to TRBD2. V gave up 3 bases and J gave up 6 bases; unmatched junction bases: 11. Germline V CDR1 and CDR2: SGHRS, YFSETQ. The CDR3 covers 15 residues. The CDR3 loop reads CASSWGGLGAREQYF. The CDR3 region has the DNA TGCGCCAGCAGCTGGGGGGGACTAGGGGCGCGCGAGCAGTACTTC.